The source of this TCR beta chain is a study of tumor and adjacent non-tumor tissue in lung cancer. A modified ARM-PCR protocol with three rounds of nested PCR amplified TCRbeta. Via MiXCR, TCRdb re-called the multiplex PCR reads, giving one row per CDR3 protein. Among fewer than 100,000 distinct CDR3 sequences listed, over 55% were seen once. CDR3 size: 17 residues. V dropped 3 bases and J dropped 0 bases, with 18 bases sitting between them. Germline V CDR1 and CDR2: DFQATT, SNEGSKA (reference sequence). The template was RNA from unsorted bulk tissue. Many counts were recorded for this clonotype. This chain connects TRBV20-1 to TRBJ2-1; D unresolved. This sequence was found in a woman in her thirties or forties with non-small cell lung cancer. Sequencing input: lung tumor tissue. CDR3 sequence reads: CSARAPTAVSSYNEQFF. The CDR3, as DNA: TGCAGTGCTAGGGCCCCGACGGCAGTGAGCTCCTACAATGAGCAGTTCTTC.